This T cell receptor (beta chain) was identified in a study of T cells in Graves' hyperthyroidism and ophthalmopathy. Germline V gene sequence: CDR1 SNHLY, CDR2 FYNNEI. CDR3 length: 15 residues. With V trimmed by 6 bases and J by 5 bases, 7 bases remained unmatched. Ten or more counts support this clonotype. Regions amplified from RNA transcripts were the TCR beta CDR3 regions. RT-PCR in the first round (using the HTBI primer set) targeted the TCR CDR3. TCRdb processed the multiplex PCR reads anew with MiXCR; each CDR3 protein has one entry. The repertoire holds 300,000 to 450,000 distinct CDR3 sequences, with around 13% as singletons.

Sequencing was carried out using blood. The origin of this receptor is a woman aged 60-75 years with Graves' hyperthyroidism. This rearrangement joins TRBV2 to TRBJ1-5; 10 bases agree with TRBD1. In DNA form, the CDR3 reads TGTGCCAGCAGCACGGACAGGGGGGCTCATCAGCCCCAGCATTTT. Protein sequence: CASSTDRGAHQPQHF.